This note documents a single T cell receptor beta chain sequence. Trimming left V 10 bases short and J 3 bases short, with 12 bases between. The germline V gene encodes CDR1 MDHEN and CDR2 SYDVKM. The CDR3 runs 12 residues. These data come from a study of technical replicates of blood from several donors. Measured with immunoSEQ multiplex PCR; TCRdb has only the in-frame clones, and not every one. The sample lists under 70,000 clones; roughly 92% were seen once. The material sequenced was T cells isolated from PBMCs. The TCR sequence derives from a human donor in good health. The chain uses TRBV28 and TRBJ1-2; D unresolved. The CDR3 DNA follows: TGTGCCACCCCGAGTGGAGACTATGGCTACACCTTC. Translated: CATPSGDYGYTF.